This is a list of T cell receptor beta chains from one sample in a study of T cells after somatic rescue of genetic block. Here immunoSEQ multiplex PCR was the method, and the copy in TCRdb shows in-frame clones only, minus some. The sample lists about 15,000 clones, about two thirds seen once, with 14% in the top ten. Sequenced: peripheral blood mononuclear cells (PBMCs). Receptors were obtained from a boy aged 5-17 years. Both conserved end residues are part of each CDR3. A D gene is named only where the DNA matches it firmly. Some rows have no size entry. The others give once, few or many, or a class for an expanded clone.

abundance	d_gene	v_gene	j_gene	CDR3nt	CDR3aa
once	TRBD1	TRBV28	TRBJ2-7	TGTGCCAGCAGTTTAAAGGGACAGATCTACGAGCAGTACTTC	CASSLKGQIYEQYF
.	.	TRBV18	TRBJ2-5	TGTGCCAGCCGAGTTGGGGCGACCGAAGAGACCCAGTACTTC	CASRVGATEETQYF
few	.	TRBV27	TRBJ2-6	TGTGCCAGCAGTGTCTCTGGGGCCAACGTCCTGACTTTC	CASSVSGANVLTF
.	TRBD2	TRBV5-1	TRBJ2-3	TGCGCCAGCAGCTTACTAGCGGGGATCACAGATACGCAGTATTTT	CASSLLAGITDTQYF
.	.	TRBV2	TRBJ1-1	TGTGCCAGCAGTGAAAGAACCCGAGGTGGCACTGAAGCTTTCTTT	CASSERTRGGTEAFF
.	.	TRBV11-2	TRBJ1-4	TGTGCCAGCAGCTTCCTTGCAACTAATGAAAAACTGTTTTTT	CASSFLATNEKLFF
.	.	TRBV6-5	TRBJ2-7	TGTGCCAGCAGTTATTCCCTATTCCCTACAGGGACCGAGCAGTACTTC	CASSYSLFPTGTEQYF
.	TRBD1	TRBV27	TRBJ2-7	TGTGCCAGCAGTCCAGGGACAGGGGTCCCCTACGAGCAGTACTTC	CASSPGTGVPYEQYF
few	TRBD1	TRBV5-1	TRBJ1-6	TGCGCCAGCAGCCCGGACAGGGAGCTTTATAATTCACCCCTCCACTTT	CASSPDRELYNSPLHF
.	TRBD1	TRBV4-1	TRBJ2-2	TGCGCCAGCAGCGAAACAGGGGGCGCGACCGGGGAGCTGTTTTTT	CASSETGGATGELFF
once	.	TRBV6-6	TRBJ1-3	TGTGCCAGCAGTACGGGGCGGATCTCTGGAAACACCATATATTTT	CASSTGRISGNTIYF
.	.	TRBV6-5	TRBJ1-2	TGTGCCAGCAGATACCGAGAGGGAGGAGGCTACACCTTC	CASRYREGGGYTF
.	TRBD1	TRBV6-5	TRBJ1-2	TGTGCCAGCCTGGGACAGGGAGACTATGGCTACACCTTC	CASLGQGDYGYTF
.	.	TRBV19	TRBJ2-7	TGTGCCAGTAGTAATTTAGGGGATCTTCACGAGCAGTACTTC	CASSNLGDLHEQYF
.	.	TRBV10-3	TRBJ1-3	TGTGCCATCAGTGAGTCCCAGGCGACGGCTGGAAACACCATATATTTT	CAISESQATAGNTIYF
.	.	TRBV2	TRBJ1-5	TGTGCCAGCAAGACAGATAGCAATCAGCCCCAGCATTTT	CASKTDSNQPQHF
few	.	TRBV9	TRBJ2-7	TGTGCCAGCAGCCACGGGACATCCTCCTACGAGCAGTACTTC	CASSHGTSSYEQYF
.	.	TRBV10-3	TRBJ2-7	TGTGCCATCAGTGATTCCCACGAGCAGTACTTC	CAISDSHEQYF
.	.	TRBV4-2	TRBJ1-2	TGTGCCAGCAGCTTGTATGACTCATCTAACTATGGCTACACCTTC	CASSLYDSSNYGYTF
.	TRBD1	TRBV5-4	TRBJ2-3	TGTGCCAGCAGCTTGAACAGGGGGGATACGCAGTATTTT	CASSLNRGDTQYF
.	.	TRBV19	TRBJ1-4	TGTGCCAGTAGTATACGGGGAGATGAAAAACTGTTTTTT	CASSIRGDEKLFF
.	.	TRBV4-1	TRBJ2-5	TGCGCCAGCAGCCAAGTAGACCGTCAAGAGACCCAGTACTTC	CASSQVDRQETQYF
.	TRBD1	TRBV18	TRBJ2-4	TGTGCCAGCTCAAGAGACAGGGGCCAAAACATTCAGTACTTC	CASSRDRGQNIQYF
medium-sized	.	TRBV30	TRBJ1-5	TGTGCCTGGAGTGAGAAGGGGGTTAGCAATCAGCCCCAGCATTTT	CAWSEKGVSNQPQHF
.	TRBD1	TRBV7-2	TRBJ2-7	TGTGCCAGCAGCTTACCCCGGGACAGCCCATCCTACGAGCAGTACTTC	CASSLPRDSPSYEQYF
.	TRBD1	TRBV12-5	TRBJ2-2	TGTGCTAGTGGTCTCTCAACGGGACAGGGGGCCACCGGGGAGCTGTTTTTT	CASGLSTGQGATGELFF
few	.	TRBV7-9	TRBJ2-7	TGTGCCAGCAGCTGGACAGTCTCCTACGAGCAGTACTTC	CASSWTVSYEQYF
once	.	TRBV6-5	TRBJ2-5	TGTGCCAGCAGCCCCCCCAGGTGGCGGGAGACCCAGTACTTC	CASSPPRWRETQYF
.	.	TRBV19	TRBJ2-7	TGTGCCAGTAGTATTGGTCAGGGTGTTGAGCAGTACTTC	CASSIGQGVEQYF
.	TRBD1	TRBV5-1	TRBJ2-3	TGCGCCAGCAGTTCGGACAGGGGGCGCGCAGATACGCAGTATTTT	CASSSDRGRADTQYF
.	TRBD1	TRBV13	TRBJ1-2	TGTGCCAGCAGCTCCCGTGACAGGGGGCGAGTCGACTATGGCTACACCTTC	CASSSRDRGRVDYGYTF